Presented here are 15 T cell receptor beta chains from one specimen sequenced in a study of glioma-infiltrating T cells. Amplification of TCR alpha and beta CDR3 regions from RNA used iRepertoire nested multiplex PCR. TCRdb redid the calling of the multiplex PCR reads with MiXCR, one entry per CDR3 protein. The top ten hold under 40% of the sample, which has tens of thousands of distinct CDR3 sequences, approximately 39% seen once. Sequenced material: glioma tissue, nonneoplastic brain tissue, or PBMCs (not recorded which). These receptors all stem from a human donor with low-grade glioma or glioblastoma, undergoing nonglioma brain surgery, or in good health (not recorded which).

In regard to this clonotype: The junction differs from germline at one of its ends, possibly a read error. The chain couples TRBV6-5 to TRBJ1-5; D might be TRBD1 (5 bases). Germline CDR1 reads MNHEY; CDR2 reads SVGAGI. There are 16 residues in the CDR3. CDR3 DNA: TGTGCCAGAATCCGGGGCCGCTCCTATAGCAATCAGCCTCAGCATTTT. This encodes CARIRGRSYSNQPQHF.

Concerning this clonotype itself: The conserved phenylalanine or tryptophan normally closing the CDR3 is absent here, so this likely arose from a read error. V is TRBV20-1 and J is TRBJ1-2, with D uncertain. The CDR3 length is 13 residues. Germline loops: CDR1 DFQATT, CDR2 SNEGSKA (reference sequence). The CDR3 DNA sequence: TGCAGTGCTGGAGACATAGGGCACTATGGCTACACCCTC. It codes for CSAGDIGHYGYTL.

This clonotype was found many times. CDR3 loop: CSASPGGRPLEQYF. CDR3 DNA sequence: TGCAGTGCTAGTCCTGGCGGGCGCCCCCTCGAGCAGTACTTC. This chain uses TRBV20-1 with TRBJ2-7; D is perhaps TRBD2 (5 bases). V lost 3 bases and J 6 bases, leaving 18 bases between the germline ends. From germline, CDR1 is DFQATT and CDR2 SNEGSKA (reference sequence). The CDR3 spans 14 residues.

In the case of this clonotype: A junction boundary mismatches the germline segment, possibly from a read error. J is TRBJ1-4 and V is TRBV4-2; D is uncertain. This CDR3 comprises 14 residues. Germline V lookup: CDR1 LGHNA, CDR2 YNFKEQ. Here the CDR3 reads CVSSQDRIDEKPFF. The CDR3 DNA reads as TGTGTCAGCAGCCAAGATCGGATAGATGAAAAACCGTTTTTT.

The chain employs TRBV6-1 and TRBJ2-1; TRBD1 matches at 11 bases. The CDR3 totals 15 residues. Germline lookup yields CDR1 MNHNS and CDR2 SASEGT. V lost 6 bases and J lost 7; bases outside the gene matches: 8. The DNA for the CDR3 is TGTGCCAGCAGAACATACCGGGACAGGGGGAATGAGCAGTTCTTC. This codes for CASRTYRDRGNEQFF.

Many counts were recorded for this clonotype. The CDR3 DNA reads as TGTGCCAGCAGCCACACTAACGGGACAGGGTCTCTCTATAGCAATCAGCCCCAGCATTTT. Its translation is CASSHTNGTGSLYSNQPQHF. This sequence joins TRBV3-1 and TRBJ1-5, with 9 bases lining up with TRBD1. Germline V lookup: CDR1 LGHDT, CDR2 YNNKEL (reference sequence). Unmatched junction bases numbered 15, after V lost 3 bases and J lost 0 bases. There are 20 residues in the CDR3. Drawing the rest from reference TRBV3-1 and TRBJ1-5, the complete variable domain is DTAVSQTPKYLVTQMGNDKSIKCEQNLGHDTMYWYKQDSKKFLKIMFSYNNKELIINETVPNRFSPKSPDKAHLNLHINSLELGDSAVYFCASSHTNGTGSLYSNQPQHFGDGTRLSIL.

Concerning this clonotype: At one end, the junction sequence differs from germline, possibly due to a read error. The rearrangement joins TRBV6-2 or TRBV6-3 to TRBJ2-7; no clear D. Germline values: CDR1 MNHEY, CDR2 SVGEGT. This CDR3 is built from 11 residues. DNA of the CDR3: TGTGCCAGCAGCCGGGTGTACGGGCAGGACTTC. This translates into CASSRVYGQDF.

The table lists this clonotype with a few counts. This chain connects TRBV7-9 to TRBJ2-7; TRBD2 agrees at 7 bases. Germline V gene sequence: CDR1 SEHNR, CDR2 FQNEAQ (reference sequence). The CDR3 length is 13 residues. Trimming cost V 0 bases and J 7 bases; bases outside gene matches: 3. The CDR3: CASSLAGGGEQYF. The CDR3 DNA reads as TGTGCCAGCAGCTTAGCGGGGGGGGGAGAGCAGTACTTC.

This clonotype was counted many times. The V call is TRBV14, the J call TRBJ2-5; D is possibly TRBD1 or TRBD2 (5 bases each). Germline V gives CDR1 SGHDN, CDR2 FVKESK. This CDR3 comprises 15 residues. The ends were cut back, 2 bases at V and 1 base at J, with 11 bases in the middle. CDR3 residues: CASSQWDGAQETQYF. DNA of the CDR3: TGTGCCAGCAGCCAATGGGACGGAGCCCAAGAGACCCAGTACTTC.

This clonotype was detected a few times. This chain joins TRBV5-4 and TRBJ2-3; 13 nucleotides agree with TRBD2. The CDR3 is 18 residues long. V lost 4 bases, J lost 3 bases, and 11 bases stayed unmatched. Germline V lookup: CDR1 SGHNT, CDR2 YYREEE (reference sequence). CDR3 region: CASSPRLAGGMGTDTQYF. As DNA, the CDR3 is TGTGCCAGCAGCCCCCGACTAGCGGGAGGCATGGGGACAGATACGCAGTATTTT.

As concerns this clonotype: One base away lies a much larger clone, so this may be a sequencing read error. CDR3 DNA: TGTGCCAGCAACACGTTTGGGGAGCAGCCCCAGCATTTT. Protein sequence: CASNTFGEQPQHF. The chain recombines TRBV7-9 with TRBJ1-5; D gene uncertain. Germline-derived CDR1 and CDR2 are SEHNR and FQNEAQ (reference sequence). This CDR3 region has 13 residues. Trimming pared 7 bases from V and 7 bases from J, leaving 14 bases between. Full variable domain (rest looked up from reference TRBV7-9 and TRBJ1-5): DTGVSQNPRHKITKRGQNVTFRCDPISEHNRLYWYRQTLGQGPEFLTYFQNEAQLEKSRLLSDRFSAERPKGSFSTLEIQRTEQGDSAMYLCASNTFGEQPQHFGDGTRLSIL.

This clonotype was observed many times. DNA of the CDR3: TGTGCCAGTAATATCAAAAAAAATCAGCCCCAGCATTTT. It encodes CASNIKKNQPQHF. The chain recombines TRBV19 with TRBJ1-5; D gene uncertain. Trimming shortened V by 7 bases and J by 4 bases, and 11 bases separated the two germline ends. The CDR3 length is 13 residues. Germline V gene data show CDR1 as LNHDA and CDR2 as SQIVND (reference sequence). The full variable domain, completed using reference TRBV19 and TRBJ1-5, is DGGITQSPKYLFRKEGQNVTLSCEQNLNHDAMYWYRQDPGQGLRLIYYSQIVNDFQKGDIAEGYSVSREKKESFPLTVTSAQKNPTAFYLCASNIKKNQPQHFGDGTRLSIL.

The CDR3 loop is CASSDGLGSYNEQFF. The CDR3 DNA reads as TGTGCCAGCAGCGACGGACTCGGCTCCTACAATGAGCAGTTCTTC. The chain joins TRBV3-1 to TRBJ2-1; a possible D gene is TRBD2 (5 bases). The CDR3 has 15 residues. V was cut by 5 bases and J by 0 bases, with 11 bases left in between. The V gene's germline CDR1 is LGHDT and CDR2 YNNKEL (reference sequence).

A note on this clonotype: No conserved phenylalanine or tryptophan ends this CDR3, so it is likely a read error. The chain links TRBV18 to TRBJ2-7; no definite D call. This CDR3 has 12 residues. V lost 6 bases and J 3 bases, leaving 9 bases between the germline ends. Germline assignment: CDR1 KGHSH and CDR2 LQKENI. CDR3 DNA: TGTGCCAGCTCCCCAAACTACTACGAGCAGTACCTC. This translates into CASSPNYYEQYL.

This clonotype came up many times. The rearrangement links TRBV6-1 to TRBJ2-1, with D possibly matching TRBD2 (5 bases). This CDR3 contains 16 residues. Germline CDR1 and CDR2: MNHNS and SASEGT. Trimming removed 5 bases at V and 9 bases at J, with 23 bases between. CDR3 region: CASSLRSGRGLGEQFF. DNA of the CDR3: TGTGCCAGCAGTCTCCGATCGGGGAGAGGCCTCGGTGAGCAGTTCTTC.